Listed here are 20 T cell receptor beta chains from one sample, sequenced in a study of blood T cell repertoires in COVID-19. Libraries were prepared by immunoSEQ multiplex PCR; TCRdb keeps only in-frame clonotypes and omits some of them. The sample contains tens of thousands of clones, under 90% of which appear only once. Sequenced input: peripheral blood. These receptors all come from a man in his fifties or sixties with active COVID-19.

This chain connects TRBV5-1 to TRBJ2-5; 7 bases line up with TRBD1. With V trimmed by 4 bases and J by 2 bases, 5 bases remained unmatched. This CDR3 has 14 amino acids. Germline CDR1 reads SGHRS; CDR2 reads YFSETQ. The CDR3 protein is CASSAWTGQETQYF. As DNA, the CDR3 is TGCGCCAGCAGCGCCTGGACAGGACAAGAGACCCAGTACTTC.

CDR3 in amino acids: CASSLQTSGSTDTQYF. In DNA, the CDR3 is TGTGCCAGCAGCTTACAAACTAGCGGGAGCACAGATACGCAGTATTTT. The chain employs TRBV7-8 and TRBJ2-3; the match to TRBD2 covers 9 bases. CDR1 and CDR2 from the germline V gene are SGHVS and FQNEAQ. This CDR3 comprises 16 residues. V lost 2 bases, J lost 0 bases, and 3 bases stayed unmatched.

The rearrangement uses TRBV3-1 (or the pseudogene TRBV3-2) and TRBJ2-5; D may be TRBD1 (5 bases). CDR3 length: 15 amino acids. Trimming removed 4 bases from V and 4 bases from J, with 16 bases in between. Looked up from germline, CDR1 is LGHDT and CDR2 is YNNKEL (reference sequence). The CDR3 DNA reads as TGTGCCAGCAGCCTGAGGACAAGCCTCGGAGAGACCCAGTACTTC. This gives the protein CASSLRTSLGETQYF.

The chain combines TRBV6-2 or TRBV6-3 with TRBJ2-7; D is possibly TRBD2 (6 bases). V lost 5 bases and J 7 bases, leaving 12 bases between the germline ends. This CDR3 is 12 amino acids long. In germline, CDR1 is MNHEY, CDR2 SVGEGT. CDR3 DNA sequence: TGTGCCAGCAGTCTGGGGAGCGGGGAGCAGTACTTC. Amino acid sequence: CASSLGSGEQYF.

CDR3 sequence: CSASPQLGYGYTF. The CDR3 coding sequence is TGCAGTGCTAGTCCTCAGCTAGGCTATGGCTACACCTTC. V gene TRBV20-1 combines with J gene TRBJ1-2; no clear D gene. This CDR3 region has 13 residues. The germline V gene encodes CDR1 DFQATT and CDR2 SNEGSKA (reference sequence). Deletions cut 3 bases from V and 4 bases from J, with 12 bases between.

V and J are TRBV7-3 and TRBJ1-4; 7 positions match TRBD1. This CDR3 contains 13 residues. CDR1 SGHTA and CDR2 FQGTGA come from the germline V gene. Germline trimming cut 5 bases from V and 10 bases from J; bases unmatched to any gene: 7. CDR3 sequence: CASSPDRAGKLFF. The CDR3 nucleotides read TGTGCCAGCAGCCCAGACAGGGCGGGAAAACTGTTTTTT.

The chain couples TRBV6-2 or TRBV6-3 to TRBJ2-7; 8 nucleotides line up with TRBD1. Germline CDR1 reads MNHEY; CDR2 reads SVGEGT. CDR3 length: 15 residues. V lost 2 bases to trimming and J lost 7 bases; unmatched junction nucleotides: 10. CDR3 sequence (DNA): TGTGCCAGCAGTTACGCGACAGGGGTCCGAAGGGAGCAGTACTTC. It codes for CASSYATGVRREQYF.

J is TRBJ2-5 and V is TRBV28; D unresolved. V gave up 2 bases and J gave up 5 bases, with 12 bases separating them. There are 14 residues in the CDR3. Germline CDR1 MDHEN, CDR2 SYDVKM. The DNA for the CDR3 is TGTGCCAGCAGTTTAATACTTAAGAGGGAGACCCAGTACTTC. It encodes CASSLILKRETQYF.

The rearrangement links TRBV27 to TRBJ2-3, with D maybe TRBD1 (6 bases). With 5 bases removed from V and 0 bases from J, the gap between germline ends came to 15 bases. This CDR3 is built from 16 residues. Germline CDR1 is MNHEY and CDR2 is SMNVEV (reference sequence). The CDR3 sequence: CASSPQGHFSTDTQYF. The CDR3 DNA reads as TGTGCCAGCAGTCCCCAGGGACACTTTAGCACAGATACGCAGTATTTT.

This clone appeared a few times. This rearrangement joins TRBV4-3 to TRBJ2-3; the D gene is possibly TRBD2 (5 bases). The CDR3 is made up of 18 amino acids. V gave up 0 bases and J gave up 1 base, with 17 bases separating them. Germline V gene sequence: CDR1 LGHNA, CDR2 YSLEER. CDR3 residues: CASSQDTPLAYRTDTQYF. CDR3 DNA: TGCGCCAGCAGCCAAGATACCCCCTTAGCGTACCGCACAGATACGCAGTATTTT.

This clone was found a few times. This chain connects TRBV2 to TRBJ1-3, with TRBD1 identical over 7 bases. Germline values: CDR1 SNHLY, CDR2 FYNNEI. The CDR3 contains 15 residues. With V trimmed by 0 bases and J by 5 bases, 4 bases remained unmatched. CDR3 sequence: CASSEAKTGRNTIYF. The DNA for the CDR3 is TGTGCCAGCAGTGAAGCTAAGACAGGGAGAAACACCATATATTTT.

This clone was observed once. The chain joins TRBV27 to TRBJ2-7; D remains ambiguous. Trimming removed 3 bases at V and 2 bases at J, with 8 bases between. This CDR3 is 13 amino acids long. Germline V CDR1 and CDR2: MNHEY, SMNVEV (reference sequence). CDR3 protein: CASSFLPPYEQYF. In DNA form, the CDR3 reads TGTGCCAGCAGTTTCCTCCCCCCCTACGAGCAGTACTTC.

V gene TRBV12-3 or TRBV12-4 combines with J gene TRBJ2-7, with D hard to call. The CDR3 loop spans 11 amino acids. The V gene lost 6 bases and the J gene lost 4 bases, with 7 bases spanning the gap. CDR3 region: CASRRSYEQYF. As DNA, the CDR3 is TGTGCCAGCAGGAGAAGTTACGAGCAGTACTTC.

The chain links TRBV9 to TRBJ1-1; D remains ambiguous. Per germline, CDR1 SGDLS and CDR2 YYNGEE. The CDR3 sequence is 11 residues long. V lost 3 bases and J lost 8, with 8 bases in between. In DNA form, the CDR3 reads TGTGCCAGCAGCGCCCGCGGGGAAGCTTTCTTT. Residues: CASSARGEAFF.

The J gene is TRBJ2-3, the V gene TRBV30; TRBD2 might be the D (6 bases). In germline, CDR1 is GTSNPN, CDR2 SVGIG (reference sequence). There are 14 residues in the CDR3. The V and J ends lost 0 bases and 2 bases respectively, with 9 bases between them. The CDR3 loop reads CAWSVGGITDTQYF. DNA for the CDR3: TGTGCCTGGAGTGTCGGCGGGATCACAGATACGCAGTATTTT.

The chain joins TRBV19 to TRBJ2-5; D not certain. Looked up from germline, CDR1 is LNHDA and CDR2 is SQIVND (reference sequence). V shed 5 bases and J shed 5 bases, with 15 bases lying between them. This CDR3 is 14 amino acids long. This CDR3 is CASSEARHTETQYF. In DNA form, the CDR3 reads TGTGCCAGTAGTGAGGCCCGCCATACGGAGACCCAGTACTTC.

J is TRBJ2-5 and V is TRBV18, with 9 nucleotides matching TRBD2. The CDR3 totals 20 residues. The V and J ends lost 3 bases and 4 bases, in that order; junction bases with no gene match: 21. Germline V gives CDR1 KGHSH, CDR2 LQKENI. The CDR3 nucleotides are TGTGCCAGCTCACCCAACGCAGGCGGGAGGGCCTCTGGTACCGCAGAGACCCAGTACTTC. Protein product: CASSPNAGGRASGTAETQYF.

The chain recombines TRBV19 with TRBJ2-7; TRBD1 aligns across 10 bases. Trimming at V came to 4 bases and at J to 3 bases, leaving 6 bases not matched to a gene. Per germline, CDR1 LNHDA and CDR2 SQIVND (reference sequence). There are 15 residues in the CDR3. In DNA form, the CDR3 reads TGTGCCAGTAGTACCCGGGGGACAGGGGTCTACGAGCAGTACTTC. Translated, it gives CASSTRGTGVYEQYF.

J is TRBJ2-1 and V is TRBV7-9, with TRBD1 identical over 7 bases. Germline CDR1 reads SEHNR; CDR2 reads FQNEAQ (reference sequence). This CDR3 is 15 amino acids long. J lost 0 bases, V lost 4 bases, and 3 bases had no gene match. In nucleotides, the CDR3 is TGTGCCAGCAGCTCGGGACAGCTCTCCTACAATGAGCAGTTCTTC. Amino acid sequence: CASSSGQLSYNEQFF.

The rearrangement joins TRBV5-1 to TRBJ1-4, with a tentative D call TRBD1 (6 bases). The CDR3 loop spans 15 amino acids. Germline CDR1 and CDR2: SGHRS and YFSETQ. V lost 3 bases, J lost 0 bases, and 9 bases lay in between. The CDR3 reads CASSSQGTTNEKLFF. Here the CDR3 DNA reads TGCGCCAGCAGCTCGCAGGGGACAACTAATGAAAAACTGTTTTTT.